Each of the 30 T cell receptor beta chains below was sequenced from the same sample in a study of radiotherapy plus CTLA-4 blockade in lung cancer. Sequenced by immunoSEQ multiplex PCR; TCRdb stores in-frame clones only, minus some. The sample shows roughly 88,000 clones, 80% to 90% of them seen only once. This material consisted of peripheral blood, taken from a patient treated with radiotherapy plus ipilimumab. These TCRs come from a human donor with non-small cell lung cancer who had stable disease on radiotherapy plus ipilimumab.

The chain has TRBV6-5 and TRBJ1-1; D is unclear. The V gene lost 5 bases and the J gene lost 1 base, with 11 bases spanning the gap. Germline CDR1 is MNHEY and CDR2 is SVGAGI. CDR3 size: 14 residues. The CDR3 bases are TGTGCCAGCAGTGGTCGGCAACAGAACACTGAAGCTTTCTTT. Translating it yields CASSGRQQNTEAFF.

CDR3 region: CAWSVLGDEQYF. CDR3 nucleotide sequence: TGTGCCTGGAGTGTACTGGGGGACGAGCAGTACTTC. The chain is built from TRBV30 and TRBJ2-7; the D call may be TRBD1 or TRBD2 (5 bases each). In germline, CDR1 is GTSNPN, CDR2 SVGIG (reference sequence). The V end was cut by 0 bases, the J end by 5 bases, with 8 bases between. This CDR3 is 12 amino acids long.

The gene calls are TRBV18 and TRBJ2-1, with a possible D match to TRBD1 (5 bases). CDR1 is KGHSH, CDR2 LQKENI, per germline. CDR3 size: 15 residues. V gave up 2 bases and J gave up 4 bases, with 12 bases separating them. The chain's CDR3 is CASSPGPGWYNEQFF. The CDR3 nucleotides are TGTGCCAGCTCACCAGGGCCAGGGTGGTACAATGAGCAGTTCTTC.

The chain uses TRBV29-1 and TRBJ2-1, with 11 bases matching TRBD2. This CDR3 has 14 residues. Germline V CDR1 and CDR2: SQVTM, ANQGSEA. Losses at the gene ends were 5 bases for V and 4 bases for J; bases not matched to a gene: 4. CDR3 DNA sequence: TGCAGCGTTACCCGACTAGCGGGGTACAATGAGCAGTTCTTC. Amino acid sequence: CSVTRLAGYNEQFF.

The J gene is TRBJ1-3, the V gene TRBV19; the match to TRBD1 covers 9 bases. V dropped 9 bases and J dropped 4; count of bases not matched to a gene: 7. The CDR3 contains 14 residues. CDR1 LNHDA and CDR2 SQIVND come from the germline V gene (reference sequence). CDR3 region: CASLNRGPGNTIYF. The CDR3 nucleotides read TGTGCCAGCCTGAACAGGGGGCCAGGAAACACCATATATTTT.

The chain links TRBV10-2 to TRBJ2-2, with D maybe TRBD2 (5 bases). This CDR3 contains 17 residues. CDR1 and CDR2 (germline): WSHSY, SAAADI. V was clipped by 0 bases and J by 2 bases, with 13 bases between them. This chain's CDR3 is CASSESWGDYNTGELFF. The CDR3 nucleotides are TGCGCCAGCAGTGAGTCGTGGGGAGATTATAACACCGGGGAGCTGTTTTTT.

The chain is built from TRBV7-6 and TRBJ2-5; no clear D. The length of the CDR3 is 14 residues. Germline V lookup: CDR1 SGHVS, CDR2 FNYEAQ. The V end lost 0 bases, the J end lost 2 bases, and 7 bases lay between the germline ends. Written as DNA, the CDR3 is TGTGCCAGCAGCTTAGCACCAGTACAAGAGACCCAGTACTTC. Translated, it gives CASSLAPVQETQYF.

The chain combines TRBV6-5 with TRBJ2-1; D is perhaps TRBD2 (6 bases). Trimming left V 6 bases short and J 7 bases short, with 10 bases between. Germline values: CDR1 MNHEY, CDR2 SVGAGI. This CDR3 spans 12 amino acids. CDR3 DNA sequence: TGTGCCAGCAGCAGACTAGGAAATGAGCAGTTCTTC. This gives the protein CASSRLGNEQFF.

The CDR3 protein is CASSLGSGNPDTQYF. The CDR3 coding sequence is TGCGCCAGCAGCTTGGGTAGCGGGAACCCAGATACGCAGTATTTT. The V gene is TRBV5-1, the J gene TRBJ2-3; TRBD2 matches 8 bases. Per germline, CDR1 SGHRS and CDR2 YFSETQ. J gave up 4 bases and V 0 bases, and 4 bases lay outside the gene matches. The CDR3 loop spans 15 amino acids.

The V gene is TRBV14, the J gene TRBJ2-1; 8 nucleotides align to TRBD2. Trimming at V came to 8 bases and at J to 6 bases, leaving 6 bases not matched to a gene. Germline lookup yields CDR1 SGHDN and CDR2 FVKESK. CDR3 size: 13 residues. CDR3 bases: TGTGCCAGCCGGGGGGGGACAATCAATGAGCAGTTCTTC. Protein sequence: CASRGGTINEQFF.

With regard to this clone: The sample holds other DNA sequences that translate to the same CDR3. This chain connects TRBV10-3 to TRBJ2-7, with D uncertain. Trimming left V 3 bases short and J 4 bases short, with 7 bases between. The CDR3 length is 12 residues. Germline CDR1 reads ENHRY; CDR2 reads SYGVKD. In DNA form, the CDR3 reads TGTGCCATCAGTGAAAACGGGTACGAGCAGTACTTC. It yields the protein CAISENGYEQYF.

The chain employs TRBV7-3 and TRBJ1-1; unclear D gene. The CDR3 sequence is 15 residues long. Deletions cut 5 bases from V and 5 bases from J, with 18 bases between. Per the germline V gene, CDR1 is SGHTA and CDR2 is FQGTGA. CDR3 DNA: TGTGCCAGCAGCACTTTAGGCGGGGTTGGGACTGAAGCTTTCTTT. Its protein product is CASSTLGGVGTEAFF.

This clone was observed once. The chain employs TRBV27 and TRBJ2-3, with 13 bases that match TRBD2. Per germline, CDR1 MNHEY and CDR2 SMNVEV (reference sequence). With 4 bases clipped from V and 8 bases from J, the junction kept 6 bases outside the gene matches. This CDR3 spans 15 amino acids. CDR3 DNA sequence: TGTGCCAGCAGTTGGACTAGCGGGAGACGAGGTACGCAGTATTTT. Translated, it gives CASSWTSGRRGTQYF.

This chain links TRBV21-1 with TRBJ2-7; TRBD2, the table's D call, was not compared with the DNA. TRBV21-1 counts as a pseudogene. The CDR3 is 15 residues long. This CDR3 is CASSKERTGVNEQYF. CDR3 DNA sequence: TGTGCCAGCAGCAAAGAGAGAACGGGAGTGAACGAGCAGTACTTC.

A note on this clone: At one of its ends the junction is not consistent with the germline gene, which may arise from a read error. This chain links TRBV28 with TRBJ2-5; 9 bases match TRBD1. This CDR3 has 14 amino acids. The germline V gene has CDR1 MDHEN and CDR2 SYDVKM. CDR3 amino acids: CATSTGGLQETQYF. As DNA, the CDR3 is TGTGCCACCAGTACAGGGGGCTTACAAGAGACCCAGTACTTC. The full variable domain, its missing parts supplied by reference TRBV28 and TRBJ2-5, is DVKVTQSSRYLVKRTGEKVFLECVQDMDHENMFWYRQDPGLGLRLIYFSYDVKMKEKGDIPEGYSVSREKKERFSLILESASTNQTSMYLCATSTGGLQETQYFGPGTRLLVL.

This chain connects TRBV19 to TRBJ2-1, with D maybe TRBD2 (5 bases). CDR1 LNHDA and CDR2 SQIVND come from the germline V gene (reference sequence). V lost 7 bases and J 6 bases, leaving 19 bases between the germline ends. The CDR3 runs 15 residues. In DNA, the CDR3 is TGTGCCAGTACGTTGGTGGCGGGCCCTATCAATGAGCAGTTCTTC. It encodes CASTLVAGPINEQFF.

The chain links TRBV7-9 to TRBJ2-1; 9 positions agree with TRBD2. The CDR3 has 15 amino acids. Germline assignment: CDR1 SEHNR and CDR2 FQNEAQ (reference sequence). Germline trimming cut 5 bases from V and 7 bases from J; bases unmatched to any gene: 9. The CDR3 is CASSPWSGGPNEQFF. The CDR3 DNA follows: TGTGCCAGCAGCCCATGGAGCGGGGGGCCTAATGAGCAGTTCTTC.

The CDR3 sequence: CASSLLAGGRSDTQYF. For the CDR3, the DNA is TGTGCCAGCAGTTTATTAGCGGGAGGGAGGTCAGATACGCAGTATTTT. The chain is built from TRBV27 and TRBJ2-3, with 11 positions matching TRBD2. J gave up 4 bases and V 1 base, and 4 bases lay outside the gene matches. CDR3 length: 16 amino acids. The germline gives CDR1 MNHEY, CDR2 SMNVEV (reference sequence).

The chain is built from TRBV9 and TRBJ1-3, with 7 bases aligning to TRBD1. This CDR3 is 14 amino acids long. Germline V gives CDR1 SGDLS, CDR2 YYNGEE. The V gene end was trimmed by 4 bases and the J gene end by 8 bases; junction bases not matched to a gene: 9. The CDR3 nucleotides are TGTGCCAGCAGCCCCCGACAGGGCGCGGACACCATATATTTT. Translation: CASSPRQGADTIYF.

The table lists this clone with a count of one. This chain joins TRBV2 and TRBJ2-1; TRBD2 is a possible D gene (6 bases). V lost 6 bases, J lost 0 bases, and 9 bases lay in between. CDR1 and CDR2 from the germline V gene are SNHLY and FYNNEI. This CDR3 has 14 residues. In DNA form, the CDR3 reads TGTGCCAGCAGCGCGGGGCACTCCTACAATGAGCAGTTCTTC. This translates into CASSAGHSYNEQFF.

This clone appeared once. The DNA for the CDR3 is TGTGCCTGGAGTGAGAAGGGACGAGCCGGCCAGCCCCAGCATTTT. It codes for CAWSEKGRAGQPQHF. The genes are TRBV30 and TRBJ1-5; a possible D gene is TRBD1 (5 bases). This CDR3 has 15 residues. V lost 1 base and J 7 bases, leaving 17 bases between the germline ends. Germline V gene lookup returns CDR1 GTSNPN and CDR2 SVGIG (reference sequence).

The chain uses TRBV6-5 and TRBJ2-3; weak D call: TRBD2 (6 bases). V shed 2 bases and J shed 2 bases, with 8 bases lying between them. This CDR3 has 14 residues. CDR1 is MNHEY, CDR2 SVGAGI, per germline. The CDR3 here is CASSYGTFTDTQYF. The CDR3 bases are TGTGCCAGCAGTTACGGGACTTTCACAGATACGCAGTATTTT.

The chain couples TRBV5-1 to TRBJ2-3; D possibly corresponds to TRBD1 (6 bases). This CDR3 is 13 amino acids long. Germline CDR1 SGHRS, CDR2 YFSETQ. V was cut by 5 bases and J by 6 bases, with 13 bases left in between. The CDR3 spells CASSRITGDTQYF. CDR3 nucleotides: TGCGCCAGCAGTAGGATAACAGGGGATACGCAGTATTTT.

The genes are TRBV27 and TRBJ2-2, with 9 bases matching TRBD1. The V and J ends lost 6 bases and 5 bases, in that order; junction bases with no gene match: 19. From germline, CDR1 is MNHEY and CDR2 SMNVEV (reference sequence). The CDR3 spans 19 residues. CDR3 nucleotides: TGTGCCAGCAGCTCCCGCCGGGACAGGGACAAAGGGCGGACCGGGGAGCTGTTTTTT. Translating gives CASSSRRDRDKGRTGELFF.

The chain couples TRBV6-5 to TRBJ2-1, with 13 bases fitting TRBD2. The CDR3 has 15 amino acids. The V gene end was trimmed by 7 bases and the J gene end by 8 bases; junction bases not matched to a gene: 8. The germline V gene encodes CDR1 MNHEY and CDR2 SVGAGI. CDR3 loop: CASTRTSGGADEQFF. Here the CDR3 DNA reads TGTGCCAGCACCCGCACTAGCGGGGGGGCGGATGAGCAGTTCTTC.

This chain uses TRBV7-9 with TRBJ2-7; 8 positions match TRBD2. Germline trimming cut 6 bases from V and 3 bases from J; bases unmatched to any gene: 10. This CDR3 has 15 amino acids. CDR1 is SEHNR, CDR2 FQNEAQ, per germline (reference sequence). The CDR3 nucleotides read TGTGCCAGCAGTCCTCCGGGACTAGGAATCTACGAGCAGTACTTC. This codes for CASSPPGLGIYEQYF.

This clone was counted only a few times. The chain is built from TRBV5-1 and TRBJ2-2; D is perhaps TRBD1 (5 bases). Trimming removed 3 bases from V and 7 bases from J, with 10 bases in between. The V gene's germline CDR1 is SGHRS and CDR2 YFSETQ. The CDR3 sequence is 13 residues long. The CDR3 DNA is TGCGCCAGCAGCTCGTCAGACAGCGGGGAGCTGTTTTTT. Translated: CASSSSDSGELFF.

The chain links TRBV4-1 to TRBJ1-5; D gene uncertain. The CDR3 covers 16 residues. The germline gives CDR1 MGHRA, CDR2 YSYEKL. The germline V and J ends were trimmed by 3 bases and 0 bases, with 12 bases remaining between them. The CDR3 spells CASSQAVAYSNQPQHF. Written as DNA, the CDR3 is TGCGCCAGCAGCCAGGCAGTCGCGTATAGCAATCAGCCCCAGCATTTT.

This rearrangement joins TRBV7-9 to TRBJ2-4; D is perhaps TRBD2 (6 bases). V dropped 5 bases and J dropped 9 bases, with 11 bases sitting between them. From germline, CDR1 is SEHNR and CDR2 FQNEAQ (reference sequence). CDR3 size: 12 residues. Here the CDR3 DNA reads TGTGCCAGCAGCCGGACTACTTTCATTCAGTACTTC. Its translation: CASSRTTFIQYF.

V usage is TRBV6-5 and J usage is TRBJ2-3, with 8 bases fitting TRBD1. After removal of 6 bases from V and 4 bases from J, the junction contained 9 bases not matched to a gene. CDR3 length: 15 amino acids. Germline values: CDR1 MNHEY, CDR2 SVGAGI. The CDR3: CASSSGGLGSDTQYF. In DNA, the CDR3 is TGTGCCAGCAGCTCAGGGGGCTTGGGTTCAGATACGCAGTATTTT.